Shown below are 28 T cell receptor beta chains from a single sample sequenced in a study of technical replicates of blood from a handful of donors. Profiled with immunoSEQ multiplex PCR; TCRdb holds only in-frame clones, not every one. The sample lists more than 80,000 clones; 95% to 97% were seen once. Sample: T cells isolated from PBMCs. The source is a human donor in good health.

The chain is built from TRBV29-1 and TRBJ2-2; TRBD2 agrees at 11 bases. The CDR3 spans 15 residues. V was pared by 2 bases and J by 7 bases, with 6 bases of the junction left unmatched. CDR1 and CDR2 (germline): SQVTM, ANQGSEA. The CDR3 loop reads CSVERGLAGGGELFF. The CDR3 DNA reads TGCAGCGTTGAACGAGGGCTAGCGGGGGGCGGGGAGCTGTTTTTT.

The chain links TRBV7-9 to TRBJ2-7, with a weak D call TRBD1 (6 bases). CDR1 is SEHNR and CDR2 is FQNEAQ in the germline V gene (reference sequence). The germline V and J ends were trimmed by 5 bases and 4 bases, with 9 bases remaining between them. The CDR3 length is 12 residues. The CDR3, as DNA: TGTGCCAGCAGCCTAACAGGGTACGAGCAGTACTTC. It translates to CASSLTGYEQYF.

The chain combines TRBV29-1 with TRBJ2-1, with 7 bases fitting TRBD1. The CDR3 sequence is 14 residues long. The V and J ends lost 7 bases and 6 bases, in that order; junction bases with no gene match: 12. CDR1 is SQVTM, CDR2 ANQGSEA, per germline. The CDR3 region is CSAKTGKVSNEQFF. In DNA, the CDR3 is TGCAGCGCCAAGACAGGGAAGGTTAGCAATGAGCAGTTCTTC.

V gene TRBV27 combines with J gene TRBJ1-3; D unclear. Deletions cut 5 bases from V and 3 bases from J, with 8 bases between. The CDR3 is 13 amino acids. Germline V gene sequence: CDR1 MNHEY, CDR2 SMNVEV (reference sequence). CDR3 sequence (DNA): TGTGCCAGCAGTGCAGGAGGTGGAAACACCATATATTTT. Its translation: CASSAGGGNTIYF.

The J gene is TRBJ2-6, the V gene TRBV28; TRBD1 matches at 10 bases. Germline-derived CDR1 and CDR2 are MDHEN and SYDVKM. The CDR3 is made up of 16 amino acids. V was clipped by 8 bases and J by 2 bases; unmatched bases: 6. The CDR3 here is CASPGGTGAGANVLTF. In nucleotides, the CDR3 is TGTGCCAGCCCTGGCGGGACAGGGGCTGGGGCCAACGTCCTGACTTTC.

The chain employs TRBV6-5 and TRBJ1-3, with TRBD1 matching 7 bases. Trimming removed 6 bases from V and 2 bases from J; junction bases left unmatched: 4. Germline CDR1 is MNHEY and CDR2 is SVGAGI. CDR3 length: 14 amino acids. The CDR3 region has the DNA TGTGCCAGCAGGGGCGGACAGGCTGGAAACACCATATATTTT. Translation: CASRGGQAGNTIYF.

The rearrangement links TRBV10-1 to TRBJ2-2; TRBD2 matches at 7 bases. The CDR3 runs 15 residues. Losses at the gene ends were 7 bases for V and 2 bases for J; bases not matched to a gene: 7. Germline CDR1 and CDR2: WNHNN and SYGVQD (reference sequence). The CDR3 coding sequence is TGCGCCAGCAATGAACCTAGCGGTAACACCGGGGAGCTGTTTTTT. Protein sequence: CASNEPSGNTGELFF.

The genes are TRBV9 and TRBJ2-5, with D possibly TRBD2 on 6 matching bases. This CDR3 is 16 amino acids long. The germline V and J ends were trimmed by 0 bases and 1 base, with 13 bases remaining between them. Germline V gives CDR1 SGDLS, CDR2 YYNGEE. CDR3 nucleotide sequence: TGTGCCAGCAGCGTAGATCCGGGACTGGTCCAAGAGACCCAGTACTTC. The encoded protein is CASSVDPGLVQETQYF.

J is TRBJ2-7 and V is TRBV14; TRBD1 matches 8 bases. After removal of 2 bases from V and 3 bases from J, the junction contained 6 bases not matched to a gene. In germline, CDR1 is SGHDN, CDR2 FVKESK. CDR3 length: 15 amino acids. CDR3 region: CASSQTRQGLYEQYF. CDR3 DNA: TGTGCCAGCAGCCAAACCAGACAGGGGCTCTACGAGCAGTACTTC.

The chain combines TRBV29-1 with TRBJ2-7; the D gene is possibly TRBD1 (6 bases). Per germline, CDR1 SQVTM and CDR2 ANQGSEA. The CDR3 spans 12 residues. In nucleotides, the CDR3 is TGCACCGCCCGAGGGGGCTCCTACGAGCAGTACTTC. It yields the protein CTARGGSYEQYF.

The chain links TRBV5-1 to TRBJ1-2; D is unclear. Germline CDR1 is SGHRS and CDR2 is YFSETQ. The CDR3 spans 16 residues. Between the trimmed V and J ends, which lost 0 bases and 8 bases, there was a span of 20 bases. The CDR3 loop is CASSLAGEVSSNGYTF. The DNA for the CDR3 is TGCGCCAGCAGCTTGGCCGGGGAGGTTTCTTCAAACGGCTACACCTTC.

This sequence joins TRBV7-3 and TRBJ2-7, with 10 positions matching TRBD2. The CDR3 is 14 amino acids. V lost 2 bases and J lost 4; bases outside the gene matches: 2. The germline CDR1 and CDR2 sequences are SGHTA and FQGTGA. The CDR3 DNA reads as TGTGCCAGCAGCTTAGCTAGCGGGAGATACGAGCAGTACTTC. Residues: CASSLASGRYEQYF.

The J gene is TRBJ1-1, the V gene TRBV7-9, with a possible D match to TRBD1 (5 bases). CDR1 and CDR2 (germline): SEHNR, FQNEAQ (reference sequence). The length of the CDR3 is 13 residues. Trimming cost V 5 bases and J 8 bases, with 15 bases left between them. The CDR3 here is CASSRGEAGEAFF. CDR3 nucleotide sequence: TGTGCCAGCAGCCGGGGGGAGGCTGGGGAAGCTTTCTTT.

The chain joins TRBV6-1 to TRBJ2-7, with D uncertain. Deletions cut 4 bases from V and 4 bases from J, with 11 bases between. The germline CDR1 and CDR2 sequences are MNHNS and SASEGT. The CDR3 runs to 13 residues. CDR3 DNA: TGTGCCAGCAGTGGAAGAGCAGGTTACGAGCAGTACTTC. Its protein product is CASSGRAGYEQYF.

This chain links TRBV11-3 with TRBJ2-7; 9 nucleotides line up with TRBD2. Germline values: CDR1 SGHNT, CDR2 YENEEA. Trimming at V came to 1 base and at J to 7 bases, leaving 17 bases not matched to a gene. This CDR3 has 18 amino acids. The CDR3 protein is CASSLVAPWRRGGIEQYF. The CDR3 nucleotides are TGTGCCAGCAGCTTAGTAGCCCCCTGGCGGCGGGGGGGGATAGAGCAGTACTTC. Full variable domain (remainder filled in from reference TRBV11-3 and TRBJ2-7): EAGVVQSPRYKIIEKKQPVAFWCNPISGHNTLYWYLQNLGQGPELLIRYENEEAVDDSQLPKDRFSAERLKGVDSTLKIQPAELGDSAVYLCASSLVAPWRRGGIEQYFGPGTRLTVT.

The chain links TRBV28 to TRBJ2-3; no firm D call. Per germline, CDR1 MDHEN and CDR2 SYDVKM. V shed 2 bases and J shed 2 bases, with 5 bases lying between them. The CDR3 contains 13 residues. The CDR3 region is CASSLQNTDTQYF. CDR3 DNA sequence: TGTGCCAGCAGTTTACAGAACACAGATACGCAGTATTTT.

The V call is TRBV6-5, the J call TRBJ2-1, with a weak D call TRBD2 (6 bases). The CDR3 extends over 15 amino acids. Deletions cut 3 bases from V and 5 bases from J, with 14 bases between. From germline, CDR1 is MNHEY and CDR2 SVGAGI. The chain's CDR3 is CASSYSPSAHNEQFF. The CDR3 DNA reads as TGTGCCAGCAGTTATTCCCCTAGCGCCCACAATGAGCAGTTCTTC.

This chain links TRBV6-1 with TRBJ2-2; 7 nucleotides line up with TRBD2. Germline CDR1 reads MNHNS; CDR2 reads SASEGT. V shed 6 bases, J shed 8 bases, and the junction held 3 bases outside the gene matches. The CDR3 runs 12 residues. The CDR3 DNA reads TGTGCCAGCAGGACGGGGGGAGGGGAGCTGTTTTTT. Amino acids: CASRTGGGELFF.

The chain links TRBV29-1 to TRBJ2-1, with D unclear. V was shortened by 4 bases and J by 8 bases, with 6 bases between the two germline ends. This CDR3 is built from 10 residues. In germline, CDR1 is SQVTM, CDR2 ANQGSEA. In DNA form, the CDR3 reads TGCAGCGTTGTTATATATGAGCAGTTCTTC. This translates into CSVVIYEQFF.

The chain has TRBV27 and TRBJ2-7; TRBD1 matches 8 bases. Germline CDR1 MNHEY, CDR2 SMNVEV (reference sequence). The ends lost 1 base at V and 2 bases at J; junction bases unmatched: 4. This CDR3 has 15 residues. The CDR3 DNA is TGTGCCAGCAGTTTATTAGGGACAGGTCCCTACGAGCAGTACTTC. Translated: CASSLLGTGPYEQYF.

This clone was seen once. V gene TRBV19 combines with J gene TRBJ2-3, with D possibly being TRBD2 (7 bases). V was trimmed by 6 bases and J by 4 bases, leaving 29 bases between them. The CDR3 totals 19 residues. Germline V gene lookup returns CDR1 LNHDA and CDR2 SQIVND (reference sequence). Written as DNA, the CDR3 is TGTGCCAGTAGCCCCAGGGGAGCGGGAACTCTCGAATCACCAGATACGCAGTATTTT. Its translation: CASSPRGAGTLESPDTQYF.

This sequence joins TRBV2 and TRBJ2-7; the match to TRBD2 covers 9 bases. J was trimmed by 3 bases and V by 10 bases; bases with no gene match: 10. The CDR3 loop spans 14 amino acids. The germline V gene encodes CDR1 SNHLY and CDR2 FYNNEI. The CDR3, as DNA: TGTGCCACCACTCCCGGGACTAGCTTCTACGAGCAGTACTTC. As protein: CATTPGTSFYEQYF.

This sequence joins TRBV2 and TRBJ1-5; the D gene is possibly TRBD1 (5 bases). Trimming cost V 1 base and J 4 bases, with 5 bases left between them. The CDR3 runs to 13 residues. The germline V gene encodes CDR1 SNHLY and CDR2 FYNNEI. For the CDR3, the DNA is TGTGCCAGCAGTGAAGAGGGGAATCAGCCCCAGCATTTT. It yields the protein CASSEEGNQPQHF.

J is TRBJ2-7 and V is TRBV19, with 8 positions matching TRBD1. This CDR3 has 12 residues. Trimming removed 4 bases from V and 4 bases from J; junction bases left unmatched: 0. CDR1 and CDR2 (germline): LNHDA, SQIVND (reference sequence). The CDR3 protein is CASSRTGYEQYF. Here the CDR3 DNA reads TGTGCCAGTAGTAGGACAGGGTACGAGCAGTACTTC.

The chain links TRBV14 to TRBJ1-3, with 8 bases that match TRBD1. The CDR3 runs 16 residues. The V and J ends lost 4 bases and 1 base, in that order; junction bases with no gene match: 6. Germline V gene data show CDR1 as SGHDN and CDR2 as FVKESK. CDR3 region: CASSLGTGSSGNTIYF. The DNA of the CDR3 is TGTGCCAGCAGCCTTGGGACAGGATCTTCTGGAAACACCATATATTTT.

This chain uses TRBV7-3 with TRBJ1-2; D gene uncertain. Trimming shortened V by 3 bases and J by 5 bases, and 10 bases separated the two germline ends. Germline CDR1 is SGHTA and CDR2 is FQGTGA. The CDR3 is 13 amino acids. CDR3 residues: CASSLPRGYGYTF. DNA of the CDR3: TGTGCCAGCAGCTTGCCACGGGGTTATGGCTACACCTTC.

The V gene is TRBV6-5, the J gene TRBJ1-1; weak D call: TRBD1 (5 bases). The V and J ends lost 8 bases and 5 bases respectively, with 9 bases between them. The CDR3 contains 11 residues. Per germline, CDR1 MNHEY and CDR2 SVGAGI. The CDR3 DNA follows: TGTGCCAGCGCCAAGGGGACTGAAGCTTTCTTT. Translation gives CASAKGTEAFF.

V and J are TRBV7-2 and TRBJ2-3, with D perhaps matching TRBD2 (6 bases). Trimming left V 0 bases short and J 1 base short, with 8 bases between. Germline V gene data show CDR1 as SGHTA and CDR2 as FQGNSA. CDR3 length: 15 amino acids. The CDR3 nucleotides are TGTGCCAGCAGCTTAGCGGGAGGACGCACAGATACGCAGTATTTT. Amino acid sequence: CASSLAGGRTDTQYF.